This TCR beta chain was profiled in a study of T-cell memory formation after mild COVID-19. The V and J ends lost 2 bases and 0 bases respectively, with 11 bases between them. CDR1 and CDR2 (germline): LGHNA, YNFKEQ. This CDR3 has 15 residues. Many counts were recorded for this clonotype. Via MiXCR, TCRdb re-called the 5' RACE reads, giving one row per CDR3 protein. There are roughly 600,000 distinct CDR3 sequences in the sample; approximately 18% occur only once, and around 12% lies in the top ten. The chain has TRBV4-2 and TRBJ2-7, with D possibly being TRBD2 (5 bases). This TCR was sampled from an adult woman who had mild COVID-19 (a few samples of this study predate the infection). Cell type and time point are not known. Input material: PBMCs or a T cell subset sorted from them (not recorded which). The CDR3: CASSQIHGDSYEQYF. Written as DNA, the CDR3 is TGTGCCAGCAGCCAAATCCACGGGGACTCCTACGAGCAGTACTTC.